A selection of T cell receptor beta chains follows, all from one sample in a study of blood T cells in healthy people across ages. TCRdb recomputed calls from the 5' RACE reads with MiXCR, one row per CDR3 protein. The table records some 760,000 distinct CDR3 sequences, about 25% of them present only once. These same records also appear under a second study, on T cells of mothers and their children.

The sequenced sample was blood. Every receptor here comes from a boy aged 10-17 years in good health. Each CDR3 is given with its conserved first and last residue. The order of the fields is CDR3 protein, CDR3 DNA, clone size, CDR3 length, J gene, V gene, D gene. A D gene is named only where the DNA matches it firmly. Clone sizes are given selectively: once, few, many, or a class where the clone is expanded.

CDR3aa: CAISESRGGYTF; CDR3nt: TGTGCCATCAGTGAGTCGAGGGGAGGCTACACCTTC; abundance: NA; len: 12; j_gene: TRBJ1-2; v_gene: TRBV10-3; d_gene: NA
CDR3aa: CASSFRQSQETQYF; CDR3nt: TGTGCCAGCAGTTTCAGGCAGTCGCAAGAGACCCAGTACTTC; abundance: NA; len: 14; j_gene: TRBJ2-5; v_gene: TRBV27; d_gene: NA
CDR3aa: CSAGREGAPYEQYF; CDR3nt: TGCAGTGCTGGCCGGGAGGGGGCCCCCTACGAGCAGTACTTC; abundance: few; len: 14; j_gene: TRBJ2-7; v_gene: TRBV20-1; d_gene: NA
CDR3aa: CATSRDEGLAKNIQYF; CDR3nt: TGTGCCACCAGCAGAGATGAGGGTCTGGCCAAAAACATTCAGTACTTC; abundance: few; len: 16; j_gene: TRBJ2-4; v_gene: TRBV15; d_gene: NA
CDR3aa: CSVDTIPGALSYHNEQFF; CDR3nt: TGCAGCGTCGATACCATTCCGGGGGCGCTTTCCTACCACAATGAGCAGTTCTTC; abundance: NA; len: 18; j_gene: TRBJ2-1; v_gene: TRBV29-1; d_gene: NA
CDR3aa: CASSPYETGGVYEQYF; CDR3nt: TGTGCCAGCAGCCCCTACGAGACAGGGGGAGTTTACGAGCAGTACTTC; abundance: NA; len: 16; j_gene: TRBJ2-7; v_gene: TRBV4-2; d_gene: TRBD1
CDR3aa: CASSSDRETDTQYF; CDR3nt: TGTGCCAGCAGTTCAGACAGGGAAACAGATACGCAGTATTTT; abundance: few; len: 14; j_gene: TRBJ2-3; v_gene: TRBV28; d_gene: TRBD1
CDR3aa: CASRGDSSGSYNEQFF; CDR3nt: TGTGCCAGCCGAGGGGACTCCTCAGGCTCCTACAATGAGCAGTTCTTC; abundance: few; len: 16; j_gene: TRBJ2-1; v_gene: TRBV28; d_gene: NA
CDR3aa: CSVATGDKQYF; CDR3nt: TGCAGCGTTGCGACAGGGGACAAGCAGTACTTC; abundance: NA; len: 11; j_gene: TRBJ2-5; v_gene: TRBV29-1; d_gene: TRBD1
CDR3aa: CASEKREGGEQYF; CDR3nt: TGTGCCAGCGAGAAGCGGGAGGGGGGGGAGCAGTACTTC; abundance: few; len: 13; j_gene: TRBJ2-7; v_gene: TRBV27; d_gene: TRBD2
CDR3aa: CASSQDFLGGEQYF; CDR3nt: TGCGCCAGCAGCCAAGATTTTTTGGGCGGCGAGCAGTACTTC; abundance: few; len: 14; j_gene: TRBJ2-7; v_gene: TRBV4-3; d_gene: NA
CDR3aa: CASSAAGGVSNEQFF; CDR3nt: TGCGCCAGCAGCGCGGCGGGGGGAGTCTCCAATGAGCAGTTCTTC; abundance: NA; len: 15; j_gene: TRBJ2-1; v_gene: TRBV5-1; d_gene: TRBD2
CDR3aa: CASSLGPHSLEQFF; CDR3nt: TGTGCCAGCAGCTTAGGGCCCCACAGTCTTGAACAGTTCTTC; abundance: NA; len: 14; j_gene: TRBJ2-1; v_gene: TRBV7-2; d_gene: NA
CDR3aa: CASSKELPVYEQYF; CDR3nt: TGTGCCAGCAGTAAAGAGCTGCCCGTCTACGAGCAGTACTTC; abundance: few; len: 14; j_gene: TRBJ2-7; v_gene: TRBV2; d_gene: NA
CDR3aa: CSALATAGGSYEQYF; CDR3nt: TGCAGTGCCCTAGCGACAGCGGGAGGGTCCTACGAGCAGTACTTC; abundance: NA; len: 15; j_gene: TRBJ2-7; v_gene: TRBV20-1; d_gene: TRBD2
CDR3aa: CSVGAPDSGELFF; CDR3nt: TGCAGCGTTGGGGCTCCTGACTCCGGGGAGCTGTTTTTT; abundance: NA; len: 13; j_gene: TRBJ2-2; v_gene: TRBV29-1; d_gene: NA
CDR3aa: CASSFGRGTETQYF; CDR3nt: TGTGCCAGCAGCTTCGGGCGGGGGACGGAGACCCAGTACTTC; abundance: NA; len: 14; j_gene: TRBJ2-5; v_gene: TRBV5-6; d_gene: TRBD2
CDR3aa: CASSLTASGGPYNEQFF; CDR3nt: TGTGCCAGCAGCTTAACCGCTAGCGGGGGACCTTACAATGAGCAGTTCTTC; abundance: few; len: 17; j_gene: TRBJ2-1; v_gene: TRBV7-3; d_gene: TRBD2
CDR3aa: CTSSFTGSYEQYF; CDR3nt: TGTACCAGCAGTTTCACAGGGTCCTACGAGCAGTACTTC; abundance: few; len: 13; j_gene: TRBJ2-7; v_gene: TRBV27; d_gene: NA
CDR3aa: CASSERGFGQPQHF; CDR3nt: TGTGCCAGCAGCGAACGGGGTTTCGGGCAGCCCCAGCATTTT; abundance: few; len: 14; j_gene: TRBJ1-5; v_gene: TRBV28; d_gene: NA
CDR3aa: CASTPRPWREPEETQYF; CDR3nt: TGTGCCAGCACCCCACGCCCGTGGCGGGAACCAGAAGAGACCCAGTACTTC; abundance: NA; len: 17; j_gene: TRBJ2-5; v_gene: TRBV28; d_gene: NA
CDR3aa: CASGKRDTQYF; CDR3nt: TGTGCCAGCGGGAAGCGAGATACGCAGTATTTT; abundance: NA; len: 11; j_gene: TRBJ2-3; v_gene: TRBV7-2; d_gene: NA
CDR3aa: CASSSRDRGFLDTQYF; CDR3nt: TGTGCCAGCAGCTCCCGGGACAGGGGGTTTCTTGATACGCAGTATTTT; abundance: NA; len: 16; j_gene: TRBJ2-3; v_gene: TRBV7-2; d_gene: TRBD1
CDR3aa: CASSLGRYNTNYGYAF; CDR3nt: TGTGCCAGCAGCTTGGGAAGGTACAATACTAACTATGGCTACGCCTTC; abundance: NA; len: 16; j_gene: TRBJ1-2; v_gene: TRBV5-6; d_gene: NA
CDR3aa: CASSTASGGRSYEQYF; CDR3nt: TGTGCCAGCAGCACCGCCTCGGGCGGCCGATCCTACGAGCAGTACTTC; abundance: NA; len: 16; j_gene: TRBJ2-7; v_gene: TRBV3-1; d_gene: NA
CDR3aa: CASSPPLAGDYEQYF; CDR3nt: TGTGCCAGCAGTCCCCCACTAGCGGGGGACTACGAGCAGTACTTC; abundance: few; len: 15; j_gene: TRBJ2-7; v_gene: TRBV28; d_gene: TRBD2
CDR3aa: CSVVGQGTTGNTIYF; CDR3nt: TGCAGCGTTGTCGGGCAGGGTACGACTGGAAACACCATATATTTT; abundance: NA; len: 15; j_gene: TRBJ1-3; v_gene: TRBV29-1; d_gene: NA
CDR3aa: CASSPIMGRDVYEQYF; CDR3nt: TGTGCCAGCAGCCCCATTATGGGGAGGGACGTCTACGAGCAGTACTTC; abundance: NA; len: 16; j_gene: TRBJ2-7; v_gene: TRBV7-9; d_gene: TRBD2
CDR3aa: CASSDPSGSELNEQYF; CDR3nt: TGTGCCAGCAGTGATCCTAGCGGGAGCGAGTTGAACGAGCAGTACTTC; abundance: NA; len: 16; j_gene: TRBJ2-7; v_gene: TRBV2; d_gene: TRBD2
CDR3aa: CAISESITATQPQHF; CDR3nt: TGTGCCATCAGTGAGTCGATTACAGCCACGCAGCCCCAGCATTTT; abundance: few; len: 15; j_gene: TRBJ1-5; v_gene: TRBV10-3; d_gene: NA
CDR3aa: CASSARGGAYNEQFF; CDR3nt: TGTGCCAGCAGTGCGCGGGGCGGAGCCTACAATGAGCAGTTCTTC; abundance: few; len: 15; j_gene: TRBJ2-1; v_gene: TRBV2; d_gene: NA
CDR3aa: CASSLNWDLAYEQFF; CDR3nt: TGTGCCAGCAGTTTAAATTGGGACTTAGCCTATGAGCAGTTCTTC; abundance: few; len: 15; j_gene: TRBJ2-1; v_gene: TRBV27; d_gene: NA
CDR3aa: CASSLAWGQPQHF; CDR3nt: TGTGCCAGCAGTTTAGCGTGGGGTCAGCCCCAGCATTTT; abundance: few; len: 13; j_gene: TRBJ1-5; v_gene: TRBV12-3/TRBV12-4; d_gene: NA
CDR3aa: CASSLKRELAKNIQYF; CDR3nt: TGTGCCAGCAGCTTAAAGCGGGAGCTAGCCAAAAACATTCAGTACTTC; abundance: few; len: 16; j_gene: TRBJ2-4; v_gene: TRBV7-8; d_gene: TRBD2
CDR3aa: CASSSGTTPGEQYF; CDR3nt: TGTGCCAGCAGCTCCGGGACGACCCCGGGGGAGCAGTACTTC; abundance: NA; len: 14; j_gene: TRBJ2-7; v_gene: TRBV7-9; d_gene: NA
CDR3aa: CASSSVGGAYEQYF; CDR3nt: TGTGCCAGCAGCTCCGTTGGGGGGGCCTACGAGCAGTACTTC; abundance: NA; len: 14; j_gene: TRBJ2-7; v_gene: TRBV25-1; d_gene: TRBD2
CDR3aa: CASSWISDLTETQYF; CDR3nt: TGTGCCAGCAGTTGGATTTCAGACCTCACGGAGACCCAGTACTTC; abundance: few; len: 15; j_gene: TRBJ2-5; v_gene: TRBV12-3/TRBV12-4; d_gene: NA
CDR3aa: CASSFTGEDTIYF; CDR3nt: TGTGCCAGCAGCTTCACAGGGGAGGACACCATATATTTT; abundance: few; len: 13; j_gene: TRBJ1-3; v_gene: TRBV5-4; d_gene: TRBD1
CDR3aa: CASSQAGGGNNEQFF; CDR3nt: TGTGCCAGCAGCCAAGCGGGAGGGGGGAACAATGAGCAGTTCTTC; abundance: NA; len: 15; j_gene: TRBJ2-1; v_gene: TRBV3-1; d_gene: TRBD2
CDR3aa: CASSLATSSYEQYF; CDR3nt: TGCGCCAGCAGCTTGGCTACCAGCTCCTACGAGCAGTACTTC; abundance: NA; len: 14; j_gene: TRBJ2-7; v_gene: TRBV5-1; d_gene: NA
CDR3aa: CASSLGIAGGRETQYF; CDR3nt: TGTGCCAGCAGCTTAGGAATAGCGGGGGGGCGAGAGACCCAGTACTTC; abundance: few; len: 16; j_gene: TRBJ2-5; v_gene: TRBV7-8; d_gene: TRBD2
CDR3aa: CASSTRQVNNEQFF; CDR3nt: TGTGCCAGCAGCACCCGGCAGGTAAACAATGAGCAGTTCTTC; abundance: NA; len: 14; j_gene: TRBJ2-1; v_gene: TRBV13; d_gene: NA
CDR3aa: CSGKQINTEAFF; CDR3nt: TGCAGCGGGAAACAGATAAACACTGAAGCTTTCTTT; abundance: few; len: 12; j_gene: TRBJ1-1; v_gene: TRBV29-1; d_gene: NA
CDR3aa: CSAQWASEQYF; CDR3nt: TGCAGCGCCCAATGGGCGTCCGAGCAGTACTTC; abundance: NA; len: 11; j_gene: TRBJ2-7; v_gene: TRBV29-1; d_gene: NA
CDR3aa: CASSQGQLRQETQYF; CDR3nt: TGCGCCAGCAGCCAAGGACAGCTCCGACAAGAGACCCAGTACTTC; abundance: few; len: 15; j_gene: TRBJ2-5; v_gene: TRBV5-1; d_gene: NA
CDR3aa: CASSTLRNTEAFF; CDR3nt: TGCGCCAGCAGTACTCTCAGGAACACTGAAGCTTTCTTT; abundance: few; len: 13; j_gene: TRBJ1-1; v_gene: TRBV5-1; d_gene: NA
CDR3aa: CASSLAGRDTQYF; CDR3nt: TGTGCCAGCAGTTTGGCAGGACGGGATACGCAGTATTTT; abundance: NA; len: 13; j_gene: TRBJ2-3; v_gene: TRBV28; d_gene: NA
CDR3aa: CASSLDRRGGKEKLFF; CDR3nt: TGTGCCAGCAGCTTAGATCGGAGGGGCGGGAAGGAAAAACTGTTTTTT; abundance: NA; len: 16; j_gene: TRBJ1-4; v_gene: TRBV11-2; d_gene: NA
CDR3aa: CASSSGLETQYF; CDR3nt: TGTGCCAGCAGTTCGGGGTTGGAGACCCAGTACTTC; abundance: many; len: 12; j_gene: TRBJ2-5; v_gene: TRBV6-2/TRBV6-3; d_gene: NA
CDR3aa: CATSDAGQRAYEQYF; CDR3nt: TGTGCCACCAGTGATGCGGGACAGCGAGCCTACGAGCAGTACTTC; abundance: NA; len: 15; j_gene: TRBJ2-7; v_gene: TRBV24-1; d_gene: NA
CDR3aa: CSAGFRGRAAETQYF; CDR3nt: TGCAGTGCGGGATTTCGAGGGAGGGCTGCTGAGACCCAGTACTTC; abundance: few; len: 15; j_gene: TRBJ2-5; v_gene: TRBV20-1; d_gene: TRBD2
CDR3aa: CASSTSGSGAGDTQYF; CDR3nt: TGTGCCAGCAGCACCAGTGGTAGCGGGGCGGGGGATACGCAGTATTTT; abundance: NA; len: 16; j_gene: TRBJ2-3; v_gene: TRBV7-2; d_gene: TRBD2
CDR3aa: CASSVDPPESYGYTF; CDR3nt: TGTGCCAGCAGCGTTGACCCCCCGGAAAGCTATGGCTACACCTTC; abundance: few; len: 15; j_gene: TRBJ1-2; v_gene: TRBV7-9; d_gene: NA